The T cell receptor beta chain described here comes from a study of T cells in Graves' hyperthyroidism and ophthalmopathy. In its sample, this clonotype was seen many times. Its antigen is unidentified. No ophthalmopathy progression within 18 months constituted stable Graves' hyperthyroidism. Uncontrolled infection, other autoimmune disease, pregnancy or lactation barred patients from enrollment. Study findings and constraints: Most expanded thyroid clonotypes above 0.001 also appeared in blood. From stable hyperthyroidism, ophthalmopathy was separated by a 13 V-J model.

Amplification targeted TCR beta CDR3 regions from RNA transcripts. A first-round RT-PCR of the TCR CDR3 used the HTBI primer set. TCRdb re-derived calls from the multiplex PCR reads in MiXCR, one entry per CDR3 protein. The sample holds 300,000 to 400,000 distinct CDR3 sequences, around a sixth seen once. Looked up from germline, CDR1 is SEHNR and CDR2 is FQNEAQ (reference sequence). V gave up 1 base and J gave up 4 bases; unmatched junction bases: 8. The CDR3 is made up of 16 amino acids. The sample was blood. This TCR derives from a woman aged 45-60 years with Graves' hyperthyroidism. The rearrangement joins TRBV7-9 to TRBJ2-3; 7 bases are a match to TRBD2. This CDR3 reads CASSLVTGGKPDTQYF. CDR3 nucleotide sequence: TGTGCCAGCAGCTTAGTCACCGGGGGGAAACCAGATACGCAGTATTTT.